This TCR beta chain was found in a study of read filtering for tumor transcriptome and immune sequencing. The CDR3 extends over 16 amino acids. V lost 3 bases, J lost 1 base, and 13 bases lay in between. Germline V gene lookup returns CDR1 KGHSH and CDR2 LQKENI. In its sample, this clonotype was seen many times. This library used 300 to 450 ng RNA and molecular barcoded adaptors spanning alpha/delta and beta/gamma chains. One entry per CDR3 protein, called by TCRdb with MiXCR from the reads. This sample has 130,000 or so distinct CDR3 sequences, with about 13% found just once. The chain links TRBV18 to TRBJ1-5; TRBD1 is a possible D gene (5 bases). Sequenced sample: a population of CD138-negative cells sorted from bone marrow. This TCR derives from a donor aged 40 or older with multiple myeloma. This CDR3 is CASSPGTRGSNQPQHF. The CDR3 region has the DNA TGTGCCAGCTCACCCGGGACCCGAGGGAGCAATCAGCCCCAGCATTTT.